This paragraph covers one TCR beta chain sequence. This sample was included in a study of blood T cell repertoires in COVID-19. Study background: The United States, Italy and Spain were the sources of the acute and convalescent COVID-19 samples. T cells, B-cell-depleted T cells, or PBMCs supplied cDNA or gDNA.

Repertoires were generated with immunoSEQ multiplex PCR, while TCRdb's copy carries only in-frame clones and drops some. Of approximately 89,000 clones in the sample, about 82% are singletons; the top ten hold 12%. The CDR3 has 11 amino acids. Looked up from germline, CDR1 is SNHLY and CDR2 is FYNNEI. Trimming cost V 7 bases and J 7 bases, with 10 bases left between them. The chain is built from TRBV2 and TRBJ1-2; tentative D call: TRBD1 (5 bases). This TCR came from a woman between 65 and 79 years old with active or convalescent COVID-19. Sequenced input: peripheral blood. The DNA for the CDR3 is TGTGCCAGCACATCAGGGTTTGGCTACACCTTC. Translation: CASTSGFGYTF.